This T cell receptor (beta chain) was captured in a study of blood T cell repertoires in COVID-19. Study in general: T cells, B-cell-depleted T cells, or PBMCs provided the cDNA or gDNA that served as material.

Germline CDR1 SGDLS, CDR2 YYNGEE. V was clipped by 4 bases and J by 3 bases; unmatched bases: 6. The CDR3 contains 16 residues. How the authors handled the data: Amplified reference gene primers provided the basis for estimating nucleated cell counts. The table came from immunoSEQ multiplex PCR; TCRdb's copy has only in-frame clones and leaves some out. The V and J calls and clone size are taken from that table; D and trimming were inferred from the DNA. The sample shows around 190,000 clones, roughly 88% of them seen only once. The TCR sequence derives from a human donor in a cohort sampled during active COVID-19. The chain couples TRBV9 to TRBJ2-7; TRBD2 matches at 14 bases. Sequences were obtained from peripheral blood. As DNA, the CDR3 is TGTGCCAGCAGCCCCCCCGGGACTAGCGGGAGCTACGAGCAGTACTTC. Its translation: CASSPPGTSGSYEQYF. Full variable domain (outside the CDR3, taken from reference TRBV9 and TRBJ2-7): DSGVTQTPKHLITATGQRVTLRCSPRSGDLSVYWYQQSLDQGLQFLIQYYNGEERAKGNILERFSAQQFPDLHSELNLSSLELGDSALYFCASSPPGTSGSYEQYFGPGTRLTVT.